This TCR beta chain was identified in a study of T cells in Graves' hyperthyroidism and ophthalmopathy. Disease duration was under 3 months in the ophthalmopathy patients, who also had a Clinical Activity Score of at least 3 and a NOSPECS grade of at least 4. Fresh 10 ml peripheral blood yielded PBMCs. Authors of the study amplified TCR beta CDR3 regions from RNA transcripts. TCR CDR3 regions were first amplified by RT-PCR with HTBI primers. MiXCR, applied by TCRdb to the multiplex PCR reads, yields one record per CDR3 protein. The repertoire includes hundreds of thousands of distinct CDR3 sequences, about 14% of them detected once, and 4.3% sits in the top ten. The CDR3 is made up of 15 amino acids. The junction had 11 bases not matched to a gene; V was cut back by 8 bases and J by 3 bases. The germline gives CDR1 MNHNS, CDR2 SASEGT. Study results and limitations: Blood held most thyroid clonotypes expanded above 0.001 frequency. The model made its ophthalmopathy prediction, and onset followed a median approximately 6.5 months later.

Concerning this clonotype: Its cognate antigen is unknown.

The source of this sequence is a woman in her 40s with Graves' ophthalmopathy. The sample taken for sequencing was blood. V usage is TRBV6-1 and J usage is TRBJ1-1; 8 nucleotides line up with TRBD1. CDR3 nucleotide sequence: TGTGCCAGCCGCCCCCTCCAGGGGGCTCACACTGAAGCTTTCTTT. Its translation: CASRPLQGAHTEAFF.